Listed here are 17 T cell receptor beta chains from one sample, sequenced in a study of cytomegalovirus exposure and HLA in healthy donors (TCRdb year 2017). Libraries came from the immunoSEQ multiplex PCR assay. The multiplex PCR relied on a mix of 60 forward primers for TCR Vbeta segments and 13 reverse primers for TCR Jbeta segments. This is the immuneACCESS table as TCRdb keeps it, with only in-frame sequences that have V and J called. A part of the clones is gone; compared with another copy, unresolved V genes explain less than half, and the rest is unexplained. The sample table shows about 140,000 clones, and approximately 82% are seen once. 1.9% of the sample comes from the top ten. Sequencing input: PBMCs. Every receptor here comes from a woman in her thirties or forties in good health and CMV-seronegative.

This clone was counted a few times. The rearrangement joins TRBV30 to TRBJ1-2; TRBD1 might be the D (5 bases). Germline loops: CDR1 GTSNPN, CDR2 SVGIG (reference sequence). The CDR3 length is 12 residues. V was pared by 3 bases and J by 8 bases, with 13 bases between. The CDR3 DNA reads TGTGCCTGGAGGACAGAGCGCTTGGGCTACACCTTC. This translates into CAWRTERLGYTF. Full variable domain (rest looked up from reference TRBV30 and TRBJ1-2): SQTIHQWPATLVQPVGSPLSLECTVEGTSNPNLYWYRQAAGRGLQLLFYSVGIGQISSEVPQNLSASRPQDRQFILSSKKLLLSDSGFYLCAWRTERLGYTFGSGTRLTVV.

This clone was found a few times. The chain employs TRBV10-2 and TRBJ1-5, with 8 bases lining up with TRBD1. Germline V gene sequence: CDR1 WSHSY, CDR2 SAAADI. The trim removed 8 bases at V and 5 bases at J, leaving 5 bases unmatched. The CDR3 is 13 residues long. Here the CDR3 reads CASGLTGDQPQHF. For the CDR3, the DNA is TGCGCCAGCGGCTTGACAGGGGATCAGCCCCAGCATTTT.

The chain joins TRBV6-5 to TRBJ1-1; 10 bases agree with TRBD1. J lost 4 bases, V lost 5 bases, and 4 bases had no gene match. The CDR3 has 14 residues. Germline V gene sequence: CDR1 MNHEY, CDR2 SVGAGI. The CDR3 is CASSRRTGGTEAFF. The CDR3 DNA reads as TGTGCCAGCAGTCGACGGACAGGGGGCACTGAAGCTTTCTTT.

The chain uses TRBV19 and TRBJ1-3, with 8 nucleotides matching TRBD1. This CDR3 spans 14 amino acids. V dropped 7 bases and J dropped 10; count of bases not matched to a gene: 12. Germline CDR1 reads LNHDA; CDR2 reads SQIVND (reference sequence). The CDR3, as DNA: TGTGCCAGTAAGGACAGGGCGACTGAGGGTACCATATATTTT. Protein sequence: CASKDRATEGTIYF.

This clone is a singleton in its sample. This chain connects TRBV5-4 to TRBJ2-7; 8 bases map to TRBD1. The CDR3 totals 16 residues. Germline CDR1 is SGHNT and CDR2 is YYREEE (reference sequence). After removal of 3 bases from V and 3 bases from J, the junction contained 11 bases not matched to a gene. In nucleotides, the CDR3 is TGTGCCAGCAGCTCCGGTGGGGGACAGGTAAACTACGAGCAGTACTTC. It specifies CASSSGGGQVNYEQYF.

The chain combines TRBV7-9 with TRBJ1-2; TRBD1 aligns across 7 bases. Germline assignment: CDR1 SEHNR and CDR2 FQNEAQ (reference sequence). V lost 1 base and J lost 6; bases outside the gene matches: 5. The CDR3 runs to 14 residues. Written as DNA, the CDR3 is TGTGCCAGCAGCTTAGAAAAAGGGGGCCATGGCTACACCTTC. This sequence encodes CASSLEKGGHGYTF. Variable domain in full (rest from reference TRBV7-9 and TRBJ1-2): DTGVSQNPRHKITKRGQNVTFRCDPISEHNRLYWYRQTLGQGPEFLTYFQNEAQLEKSRLLSDRFSAERPKGSFSTLEIQRTEQGDSAMYLCASSLEKGGHGYTFGSGTRLTVV.

The genes are TRBV28 and TRBJ2-1; D possibly corresponds to TRBD2 (6 bases). The CDR3 sequence is 16 residues long. Germline CDR1 reads MDHEN; CDR2 reads SYDVKM. V dropped 5 bases and J dropped 1 base, with 15 bases sitting between them. In DNA, the CDR3 is TGTGCCAGCAGTCCACCGGGCGGGGTTTCCTACAATGAGCAGTTCTTC. Protein product: CASSPPGGVSYNEQFF. The full variable domain, completed using reference TRBV28 and TRBJ2-1, is DVKVTQSSRYLVKRTGEKVFLECVQDMDHENMFWYRQDPGLGLRLIYFSYDVKMKEKGDIPEGYSVSREKKERFSLILESASTNQTSMYLCASSPPGGVSYNEQFFGPGTRLTVL.

The chain recombines TRBV2 with TRBJ2-1; 11 nucleotides align to TRBD2. Germline assignment: CDR1 SNHLY and CDR2 FYNNEI. The CDR3 consists of 14 residues. Losses at the gene ends were 4 bases for V and 6 bases for J; bases not matched to a gene: 2. The chain's CDR3 is CASSASGRFNEQFF. CDR3 nucleotide sequence: TGTGCCAGCAGTGCTAGCGGGAGGTTCAATGAGCAGTTCTTC.

A remark on this clone: One end of the junction is discordant with germline, which a read error may explain. This chain joins TRBV7-9 and TRBJ1-5; perhaps TRBD1 as D (6 bases). The CDR3 contains 16 residues. Germline loops: CDR1 SEHNR, CDR2 FQNEAQ (reference sequence). The CDR3 DNA is TGTTCCAGCAGCCCCCACATAGGACAGTTAAATCAGCCCCAGCATTTT. Protein sequence: CSSSPHIGQLNQPQHF.

This sequence joins TRBV19 and TRBJ2-1; 9 bases match TRBD2. CDR1 is LNHDA and CDR2 is SQIVND in the germline V gene (reference sequence). V shed 2 bases and J 5 bases; nucleotides not matched to a gene: 1. This CDR3 has 14 amino acids. CDR3 nucleotide sequence: TGTGCCAGTAGTATACTAGCGGGGAACAATGAGCAGTTCTTC. Its protein is CASSILAGNNEQFF.

This clone was observed once. The CDR3 bases are TGCGCCAGCACCCGCGAAGCGGGCAACACCGGGGAGCTGTTTTTT. Translated: CASTREAGNTGELFF. This chain joins TRBV5-1 and TRBJ2-2; possibly TRBD2 for D (6 bases). The CDR3 extends over 15 amino acids. CDR1 and CDR2 from the germline V gene are SGHRS and YFSETQ. Trimming left V 6 bases short and J 2 bases short, with 14 bases between.

The gene calls are TRBV25-1 and TRBJ2-3, with 12 bases matching TRBD2. J gave up 1 base and V 5 bases, and 7 bases lay outside the gene matches. The length of the CDR3 is 17 residues. Germline V gene data show CDR1 as MGHDK and CDR2 as SYGVNS. The CDR3: CASSRRLAGGGTDTQYF. CDR3 in DNA: TGTGCCAGCAGTCGTCGCCTAGCGGGAGGGGGCACAGATACGCAGTATTTT.

This chain joins TRBV4-2 and TRBJ2-3; D not resolved. Germline loops: CDR1 LGHNA, CDR2 YNFKEQ. The CDR3 consists of 12 residues. V was pared by 1 base and J by 5 bases, with 4 bases between. As DNA, the CDR3 is TGTGCCAGCAGCCAAGTCCGAGATACGCAGTATTTT. Translation: CASSQVRDTQYF.

This clone was seen just once. The J gene is TRBJ2-7, the V gene TRBV6-5; 7 bases are a match to TRBD2. Germline CDR1 reads MNHEY; CDR2 reads SVGAGI. There are 12 residues in the CDR3. The V segment lost 5 bases and the J segment 6 bases; nucleotides outside the gene matches: 4. The CDR3: CASSSGAIEQYF. In nucleotides, the CDR3 is TGTGCCAGCAGTAGCGGGGCAATCGAGCAGTACTTC.

Here the CDR3 reads CASSGRAGGYTF. DNA of the CDR3: TGTGCCAGCAGCGGGAGGGCAGGCGGCTACACCTTC. The chain has TRBV28 and TRBJ1-2; D not certain. The CDR3 has 12 amino acids. V was cut by 6 bases and J by 8 bases, with 13 bases left in between. Germline assignment: CDR1 MDHEN and CDR2 SYDVKM.

V and J are TRBV6-5 and TRBJ1-1; D is unclear. The V end was cut by 8 bases, the J end by 1 base, with 5 bases between. The CDR3 runs to 11 residues. Germline V gene lookup returns CDR1 MNHEY and CDR2 SVGAGI. CDR3 residues: CASAGNTEAFF. The CDR3 DNA reads TGTGCCAGCGCAGGGAACACTGAAGCTTTCTTT.

The V and J genes are TRBV5-6 and TRBJ1-6; D gene uncertain. The CDR3 is 18 amino acids. From germline, CDR1 is SGHDT and CDR2 YYEEEE. V was cut by 4 bases and J by 0 bases, with 17 bases left in between. CDR3: CASSTKGGVSSYNSPLHF. CDR3 nucleotide sequence: TGTGCCAGCAGCACAAAGGGAGGAGTTAGCTCCTATAATTCACCCCTCCACTTT.